The 3 T cell receptor beta chains listed next were all sequenced from one sample in a study of blood T cell repertoires in COVID-19. Sequencing was performed with immunoSEQ multiplex PCR; in TCRdb, only in-frame clones are kept and a portion is missing. The sample carries about 260,000 clones, around 90% recorded once. Sequencing input: peripheral blood. These receptors all come from a woman in her thirties or forties with acute or convalescent COVID-19.

The V gene is TRBV10-3, the J gene TRBJ2-7; 11 bases map to TRBD2. Germline assignment: CDR1 ENHRY and CDR2 SYGVKD. Unmatched junction bases numbered 7, after V lost 10 bases and J lost 2 bases. The CDR3 is 14 residues long. CDR3 sequence reads: CATQTSGATYEQYV. CDR3 coding DNA: TGTGCCACCCAGACTAGCGGGGCTACCTACGAGCAGTACGTC.

V is TRBV19 and J is TRBJ2-3; no clear D. The CDR3 sequence is 18 residues long. Germline values: CDR1 LNHDA, CDR2 SQIVND (reference sequence). Trimming stripped 2 bases from V and 4 bases from J, with 22 bases between. Here the CDR3 DNA reads TGTGCCAGTAGTATACACGGATCCGGGTTATATGATCCAGATACGCAGTATTTT. Translating it yields CASSIHGSGLYDPDTQYF.

The rearrangement joins TRBV7-2 to TRBJ1-2; 10 bases align to TRBD1. CDR1 is SGHTA, CDR2 FQGNSA, per germline. The CDR3 contains 14 residues. With V trimmed by 7 bases and J by 8 bases, 10 bases remained unmatched. CDR3 nucleotides: TGTGCCAGCAACCTAGGGACAGGGGTTGGGGGCTACACCTTC. Encoded protein: CASNLGTGVGGYTF.